These T cell receptor beta chains were read from a single sample in a study of CD8+ T cells in alopecia areata. Sequencing was performed with immunoSEQ multiplex PCR; in TCRdb, only in-frame clones are kept and a portion is missing. The sample includes fewer than 200,000 clones, approximately 70% seen only once; the top ten take 10% to 12%. Specimen: CD8+ T cells sorted from blood, collected at week 0. These receptors all stem from a human donor with alopecia areata. Both conserved end residues are part of each CDR3. A D gene is named only where the DNA matches it firmly. Rows give clone size only sometimes, using once, few, many, or a class for an expanded clone.

CDR3aa,CDR3nt,v_gene,j_gene,abundance,d_gene
CSVGGRQFPYEQYF,TGCAGCGTTGGGGGAAGACAGTTTCCCTACGAGCAGTACTTC,TRBV29-1,TRBJ2-7,-,-
CASSVGSLEQFF,TGTGCCAGCAGCGTAGGGTCTCTAGAGCAGTTCTTC,TRBV9,TRBJ2-1,few,-
CSVPELSTGELFF,TGCAGCGTTCCAGAGCTCAGTACCGGGGAGCTGTTTTTT,TRBV29-1,TRBJ2-2,once,-
CAWSDRGLASGVDTQYF,TGTGCCTGGAGTGACAGGGGACTAGCGAGTGGTGTGGATACGCAGTATTTT,TRBV30,TRBJ2-3,-,TRBD2
CASGENTEAFF,TGTGCTAGTGGAGAGAACACTGAAGCTTTCTTT,TRBV12-5,TRBJ1-1,few,-
CSVGQEAFF,TGCAGCGTTGGACAGGAAGCTTTCTTT,TRBV29-1,TRBJ1-1,-,-
CSAGRTGGLNEQYF,TGCAGCGCTGGAAGGACAGGGGGTTTAAACGAGCAGTACTTC,TRBV29-1,TRBJ2-7,-,TRBD1
CSVELGGLETQYF,TGCAGCGTTGAACTCGGGGGGCTAGAGACCCAGTACTTC,TRBV29-1,TRBJ2-5,-,-
CSVEVRGSSYNEQFF,TGCAGCGTTGAAGTGAGAGGGAGCTCCTACAATGAGCAGTTCTTC,TRBV29-1,TRBJ2-1,few,-
CASSWTSGGLQETQYF,TGTGCCAGTAGTTGGACTAGCGGGGGCCTCCAAGAGACCCAGTACTTC,TRBV19,TRBJ2-5,-,TRBD2
CASSLGIPNIQYF,TGTGCCAGCAGCTTGGGCATTCCAAACATTCAGTACTTC,TRBV5-6,TRBJ2-4,-,-
CASSSTEIYEQYF,TGTGCCAGCAGTTCCACAGAGATCTACGAGCAGTACTTC,TRBV7-6,TRBJ2-7,-,-
CATALAGGYTGELFF,TGTGCCACAGCCTTAGCGGGGGGCTACACCGGGGAGCTGTTTTTT,TRBV6-5,TRBJ2-2,-,TRBD2
CASSEAVDRGPMDTIYF,TGTGCCAGCAGTGAAGCTGTCGACAGGGGGCCGATGGACACCATATATTTT,TRBV6-1,TRBJ1-3,-,TRBD1
CASSLGTGTLKDTQYF,TGTGCCAGCAGCTTAGGGACCGGGACTCTTAAAGATACGCAGTATTTT,TRBV7-9,TRBJ2-3,-,-
CASSVTGTGEETQYF,TGTGCCAGCAGCGTAACCGGGACAGGGGAAGAGACCCAGTACTTC,TRBV9,TRBJ2-5,-,TRBD1
CSVKARWYEQFF,TGCAGCGTTAAGGCTAGGTGGTATGAGCAGTTCTTC,TRBV29-1,TRBJ2-1,few,-
CAIKAADTQYF,TGTGCCATCAAAGCGGCAGATACGCAGTATTTT,TRBV10-3,TRBJ2-3,few,-
CASSYVGWLQPYEQYF,TGTGCCAGCAGTTACGTCGGGTGGTTACAGCCCTACGAGCAGTACTTC,TRBV6-6,TRBJ2-7,-,-
CASSVVGTDTQYF,TGTGCCAGCAGCGTAGTGGGGACAGATACGCAGTATTTT,TRBV9,TRBJ2-3,-,-
CASRDSPTDTQYF,TGCGCCAGCAGGGACAGCCCCACAGATACGCAGTATTTT,TRBV5-1,TRBJ2-3,few,-
CASSVADSPEAFF,TGTGCCAGCAGCGTAGCGGATTCCCCCGAAGCTTTCTTT,TRBV9,TRBJ1-1,-,-
CASSLGLAQSTDTQYF,TGTGCCAGCAGCTTAGGACTAGCTCAGAGCACAGATACGCAGTATTTT,TRBV13,TRBJ2-3,-,-
CASSPGVNQPQHF,TGTGCCAGCAGCCCAGGGGTGAATCAGCCCCAGCATTTT,TRBV7-9,TRBJ1-5,-,-
CASSDIAGRNTQYF,TGTGCCAGCAGTGATATAGCGGGGCGTAATACGCAGTATTTT,TRBV6-1,TRBJ2-3,-,TRBD2
CASSGRVVFDGYTF,TGTGCCAGCAGTGGTCGCGTGGTGTTCGATGGCTACACCTTC,TRBV25-1,TRBJ1-2,-,-
CASSGPPSTDTQYF,TGCGCCAGCAGCGGTCCGCCTAGCACAGATACGCAGTATTTT,TRBV5-1,TRBJ2-3,few,-
CASSPRGVGELFF,TGTGCCAGCAGTCCCCGGGGTGTCGGGGAGCTGTTTTTT,TRBV6-5,TRBJ2-2,-,-
CASSEAGEFYEQYF,TGCGCCAGCAGTGAGGCGGGGGAGTTCTACGAGCAGTACTTC,TRBV10-1,TRBJ2-7,few,TRBD2
CASSPLSNQPQHF,TGTGCCAGCAGCCCTTTGAGCAATCAGCCCCAGCATTTT,TRBV27,TRBJ1-5,-,-
CASSPGTGILEQYF,TGTGCCAGCAGCCCCGGGACAGGGATTCTCGAGCAGTACTTC,TRBV5-6,TRBJ2-7,-,TRBD1
CASSSQETQYF,TGTGCCAGCAGCTCACAAGAGACCCAGTACTTC,TRBV7-8,TRBJ2-5,-,-
CASSIGREEFF,TGTGCCAGTAGTATAGGAAGGGAGGAGTTCTTC,TRBV19,TRBJ2-1,-,-
CASSEFQGRVKNIQYF,TGTGCCAGCAGTGAATTTCAGGGGCGGGTCAAAAACATTCAGTACTTC,TRBV25-1,TRBJ2-4,-,-
CASGDTGELFF,TGTGCCAGCGGAGACACCGGGGAGCTGTTTTTT,TRBV6-6,TRBJ2-2,few,-
CASSLYRGAGNQPQHF,TGTGCCAGCAGCTTGTACAGGGGCGCGGGCAATCAGCCCCAGCATTTT,TRBV5-6,TRBJ1-5,once,TRBD1
CASSGAGQSSYEQYF,TGTGCCAGCAGCGGGGCGGGACAGTCCTCCTACGAGCAGTACTTC,TRBV13,TRBJ2-7,-,-
CASSIVGRGLNEQFF,TGTGCCAGTAGTATTGTTGGCAGGGGGCTCAATGAGCAGTTCTTC,TRBV19,TRBJ2-1,-,TRBD1
CASSYTGGEGSPQHF,TGTGCCAGCAGTTACACTGGGGGGGAAGGTTCTCCCCAGCATTTT,TRBV6-5,TRBJ1-5,few,-
CSVERRGELFF,TGCAGCGTTGAAAGGAGAGGGGAGCTGTTTTTT,TRBV29-1,TRBJ2-2,-,-
CASRERPEAFF,TGTGCCAGCAGGGAGCGTCCTGAAGCTTTCTTT,TRBV2,TRBJ1-1,-,-
CSAPRVGNTEAFF,TGCAGCGCCCCGCGGGTGGGGAACACTGAAGCTTTCTTT,TRBV29-1,TRBJ1-1,-,-
CASSPLDTSGNTIYF,TGTGCCAGCTCACCATTGGACACTTCTGGAAACACCATATATTTT,TRBV18,TRBJ1-3,few,-
CASSEALPVAGGPRSSDTQYF,TGTGCCAGCAGTGAAGCGCTTCCGGTAGCGGGGGGGCCAAGAAGTTCAGATACGCAGTATTTT,TRBV2,TRBJ2-3,few,TRBD2
CAWSGWESGGNTIYF,TGTGCCTGGAGTGGATGGGAGTCCGGGGGAAACACCATATATTTT,TRBV30,TRBJ1-3,-,-
CASSPGQGSYEQYF,TGTGCCAGCAGTCCCGGACAGGGGTCCTACGAGCAGTACTTC,TRBV6-5,TRBJ2-7,-,TRBD1
CAWSVAGNQPQHF,TGTGCCTGGAGTGTAGCGGGAAACCAGCCCCAGCATTTT,TRBV30,TRBJ1-5,few,-
CASSEDQGGSPLHF,TGTGCCAGCAGCGAAGACCAGGGGGGTTCACCCCTCCACTTT,TRBV9,TRBJ1-6,-,TRBD1
CASSVGSGNTEAFF,TGTGCCAGTAGCGTAGGGAGTGGGAACACTGAAGCTTTCTTT,TRBV19,TRBJ1-1,-,-
CATSRPDQDSGNTIYF,TGTGCCACCAGCAGACCAGACCAGGACTCTGGAAACACCATATATTTT,TRBV15,TRBJ1-3,-,-
CAWSNGDNEQFF,TGTGCCTGGAGTAACGGGGACAATGAGCAGTTCTTC,TRBV30,TRBJ2-1,-,-
CASSYSGVYTEAFF,TGTGCCAGCAGTTATTCTGGGGTTTACACTGAAGCTTTCTTT,TRBV6-5,TRBJ1-1,-,-
CASSYPGLSGYTF,TGTGCCAGCAGTTACCCGGGACTGAGTGGCTACACCTTC,TRBV6-5,TRBJ1-2,-,-